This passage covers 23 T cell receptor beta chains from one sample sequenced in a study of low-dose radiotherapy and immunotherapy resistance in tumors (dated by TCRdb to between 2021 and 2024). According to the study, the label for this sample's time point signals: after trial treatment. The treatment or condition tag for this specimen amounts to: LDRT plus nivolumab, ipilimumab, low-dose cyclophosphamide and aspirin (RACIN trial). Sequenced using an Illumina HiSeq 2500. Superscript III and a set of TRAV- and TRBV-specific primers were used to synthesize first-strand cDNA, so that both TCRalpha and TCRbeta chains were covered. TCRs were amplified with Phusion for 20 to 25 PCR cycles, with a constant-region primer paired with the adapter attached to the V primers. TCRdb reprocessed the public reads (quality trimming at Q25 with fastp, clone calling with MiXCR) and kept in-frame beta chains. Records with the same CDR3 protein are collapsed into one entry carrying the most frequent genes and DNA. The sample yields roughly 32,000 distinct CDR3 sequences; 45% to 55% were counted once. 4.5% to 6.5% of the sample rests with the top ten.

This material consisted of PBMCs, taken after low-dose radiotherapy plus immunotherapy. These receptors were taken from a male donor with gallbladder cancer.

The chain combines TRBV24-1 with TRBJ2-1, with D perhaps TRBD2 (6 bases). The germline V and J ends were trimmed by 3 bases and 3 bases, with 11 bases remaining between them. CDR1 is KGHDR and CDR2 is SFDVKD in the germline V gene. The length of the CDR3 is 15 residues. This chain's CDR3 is CATSDVGGVYNEQFF. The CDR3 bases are TGTGCCACCAGTGATGTGGGGGGAGTCTACAATGAGCAGTTCTTC.

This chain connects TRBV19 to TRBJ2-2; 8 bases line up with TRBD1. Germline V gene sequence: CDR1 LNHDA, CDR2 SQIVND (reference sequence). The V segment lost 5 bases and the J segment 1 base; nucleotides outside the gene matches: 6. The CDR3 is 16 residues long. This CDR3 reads CASSSPGGLNTGELFF. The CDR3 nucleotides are TGTGCCAGTAGTTCCCCAGGGGGCTTGAACACCGGGGAGCTGTTTTTT.

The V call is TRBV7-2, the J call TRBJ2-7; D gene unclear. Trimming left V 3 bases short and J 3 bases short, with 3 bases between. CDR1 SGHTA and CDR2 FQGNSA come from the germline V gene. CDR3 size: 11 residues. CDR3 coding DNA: TGTGCCAGCAGCTTCCACTACGAGCAGTACTTC. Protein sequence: CASSFHYEQYF.

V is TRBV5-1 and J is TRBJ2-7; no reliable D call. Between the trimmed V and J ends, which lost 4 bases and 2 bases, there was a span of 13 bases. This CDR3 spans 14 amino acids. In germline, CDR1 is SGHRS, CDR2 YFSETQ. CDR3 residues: CASSPASPTYEQYF. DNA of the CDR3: TGCGCCAGCAGCCCGGCGTCGCCGACCTACGAGCAGTACTTC.

CDR3: CASSLASGTAAQHF. DNA of the CDR3: TGTGCCAGCAGCTTAGCTTCAGGGACGGCCGCCCAGCATTTT. The chain uses TRBV7-8 and TRBJ1-5; weak D call: TRBD1 (5 bases). The V gene's germline CDR1 is SGHVS and CDR2 FQNEAQ. The CDR3 totals 14 residues. V was shortened by 0 bases and J by 11 bases, with 14 bases between the two germline ends.

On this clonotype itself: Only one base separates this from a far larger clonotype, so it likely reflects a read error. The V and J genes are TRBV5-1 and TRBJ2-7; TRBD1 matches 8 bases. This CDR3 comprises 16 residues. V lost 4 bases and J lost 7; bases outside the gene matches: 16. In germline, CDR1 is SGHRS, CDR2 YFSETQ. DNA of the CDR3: TGCGCCAGCAGCGCAAATCGACAGGGGTTAGGCAATGAGCAGTACTTC. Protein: CASSANRQGLGNEQYF.

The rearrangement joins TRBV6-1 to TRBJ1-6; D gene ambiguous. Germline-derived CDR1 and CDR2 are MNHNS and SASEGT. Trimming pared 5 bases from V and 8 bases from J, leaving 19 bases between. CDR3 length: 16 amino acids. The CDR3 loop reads CASSYYPSSVDSPLHF. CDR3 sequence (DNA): TGTGCCAGCAGTTACTATCCAAGCTCAGTTGATTCACCCCTCCACTTT.

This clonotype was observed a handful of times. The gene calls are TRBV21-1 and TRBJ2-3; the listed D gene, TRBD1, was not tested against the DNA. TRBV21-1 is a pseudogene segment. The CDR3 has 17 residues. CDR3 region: CASSKQKLQGLSDTQYF. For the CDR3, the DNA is TGTGCCAGCAGCAAACAAAAACTACAGGGTCTCTCAGATACGCAGTATTTT.

This CDR3 reads CASSVRGFGTEAFF. The CDR3 coding sequence is TGTGCCAGCAGCGTTCGGGGTTTCGGCACTGAAGCTTTCTTT. The J gene is TRBJ1-1, the V gene TRBV9; D is unclear. Between the trimmed V and J ends, which lost 2 bases and 4 bases, there was a span of 12 bases. Germline CDR1 SGDLS, CDR2 YYNGEE. The CDR3 is 14 residues long. Supplemented by reference TRBV9 and TRBJ1-1, the full variable domain reads DSGVTQTPKHLITATGQRVTLRCSPRSGDLSVYWYQQSLDQGLQFLIQYYNGEERAKGNILERFSAQQFPDLHSELNLSSLELGDSALYFCASSVRGFGTEAFFGQGTRLTVV.

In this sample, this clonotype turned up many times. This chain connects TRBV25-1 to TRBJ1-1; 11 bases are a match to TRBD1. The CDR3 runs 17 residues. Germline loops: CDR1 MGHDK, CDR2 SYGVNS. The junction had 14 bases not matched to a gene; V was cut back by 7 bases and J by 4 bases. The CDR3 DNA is TGTGCCAGCAAACAAACCGGGACAGGGGGAGTGGGCACTGAAGCTTTCTTT. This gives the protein CASKQTGTGGVGTEAFF. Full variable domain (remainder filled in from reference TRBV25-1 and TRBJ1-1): EADIYQTPRYLVIGTGKKITLECSQTMGHDKMYWYQQDPGMELHLIHYSYGVNSTEKGDLSSESTVSRIRTEHFPLTLESARPSHTSQYLCASKQTGTGGVGTEAFFGQGTRLTVV.

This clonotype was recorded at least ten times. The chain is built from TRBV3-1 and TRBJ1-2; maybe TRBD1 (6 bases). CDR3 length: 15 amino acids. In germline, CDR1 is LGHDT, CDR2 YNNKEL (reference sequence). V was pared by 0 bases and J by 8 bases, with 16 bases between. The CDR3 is CASSQEGAVSYGYTF. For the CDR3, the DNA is TGTGCCAGCAGCCAAGAGGGGGCAGTCTCCTACGGCTACACCTTC.

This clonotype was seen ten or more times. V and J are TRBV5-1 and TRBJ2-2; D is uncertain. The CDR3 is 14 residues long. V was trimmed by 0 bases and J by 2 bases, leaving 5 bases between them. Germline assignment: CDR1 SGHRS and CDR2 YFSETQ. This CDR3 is CASSLAPNTGELFF. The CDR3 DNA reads TGCGCCAGCAGCTTGGCCCCAAACACCGGGGAGCTGTTTTTT.

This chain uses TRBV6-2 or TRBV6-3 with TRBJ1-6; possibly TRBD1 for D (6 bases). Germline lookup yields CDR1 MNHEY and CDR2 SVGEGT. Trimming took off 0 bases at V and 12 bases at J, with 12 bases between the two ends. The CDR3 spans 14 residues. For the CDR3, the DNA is TGTGCCAGCAGTTACTCAGGGGGTGAAAGACCCCTCCACTTT. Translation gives CASSYSGGERPLHF.

CDR3 sequence (DNA): TGCGCCAGCAGCCGGGGTGACAGGGAAAGTTCCTACGAGCAGTACTTC. It encodes CASSRGDRESSYEQYF. This sequence joins TRBV5-1 and TRBJ2-7; 7 bases are a match to TRBD1. V lost 4 bases and J lost 1; bases outside the gene matches: 11. The germline CDR1 and CDR2 sequences are SGHRS and YFSETQ. The CDR3 totals 16 residues.

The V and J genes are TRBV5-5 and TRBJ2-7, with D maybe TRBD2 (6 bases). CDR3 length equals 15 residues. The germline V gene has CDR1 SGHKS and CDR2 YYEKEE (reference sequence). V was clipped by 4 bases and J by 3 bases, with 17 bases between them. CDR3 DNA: TGTGCCAGCAGCAGGGACTCGCCTAGGGACTACGAGCAGTACTTC. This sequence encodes CASSRDSPRDYEQYF. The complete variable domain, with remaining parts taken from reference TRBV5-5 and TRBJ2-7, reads DAGVTQSPTHLIKTRGQQVTLRCSPISGHKSVSWYQQVLGQGPQFIFQYYEKEERGRGNFPDRFSARQFPNYSSELNVNALLLGDSALYLCASSRDSPRDYEQYFGPGTRLTVT.

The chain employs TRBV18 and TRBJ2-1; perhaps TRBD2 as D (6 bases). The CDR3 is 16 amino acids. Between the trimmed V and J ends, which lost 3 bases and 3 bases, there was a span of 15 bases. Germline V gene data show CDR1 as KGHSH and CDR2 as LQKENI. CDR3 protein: CASSPRDARIYNEQFF. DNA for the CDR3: TGTGCCAGCTCACCGCGGGACGCACGAATCTACAATGAGCAGTTCTTC.

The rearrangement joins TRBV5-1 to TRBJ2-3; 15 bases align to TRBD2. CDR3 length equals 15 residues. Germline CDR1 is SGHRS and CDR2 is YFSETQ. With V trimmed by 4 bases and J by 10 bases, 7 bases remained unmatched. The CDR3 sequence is CASSHGLAGGLSQYF. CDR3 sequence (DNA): TGCGCCAGCAGCCATGGACTAGCGGGGGGGCTATCGCAGTATTTT.

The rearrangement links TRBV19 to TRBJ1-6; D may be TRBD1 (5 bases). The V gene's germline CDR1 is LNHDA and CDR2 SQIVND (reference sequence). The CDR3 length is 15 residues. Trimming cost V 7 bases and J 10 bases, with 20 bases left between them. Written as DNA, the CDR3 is TGTGCCAGTACCCCTAACAGGACCCGCAGGTCACCCCTCCACTTT. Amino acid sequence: CASTPNRTRRSPLHF.

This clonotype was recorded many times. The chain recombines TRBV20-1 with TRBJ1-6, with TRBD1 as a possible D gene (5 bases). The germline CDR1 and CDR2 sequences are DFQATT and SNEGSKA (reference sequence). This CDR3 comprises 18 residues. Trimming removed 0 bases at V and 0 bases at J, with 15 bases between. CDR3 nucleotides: TGCAGTGCTAGAGAGGAGGGACGGACGAGCTCCTATAATTCACCCCTCCACTTT. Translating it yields CSAREEGRTSSYNSPLHF.

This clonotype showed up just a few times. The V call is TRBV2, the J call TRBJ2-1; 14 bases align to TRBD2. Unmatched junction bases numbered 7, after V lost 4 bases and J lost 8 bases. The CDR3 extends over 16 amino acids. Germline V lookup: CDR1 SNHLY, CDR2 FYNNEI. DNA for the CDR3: TGTGCCAGCAGTGGTGGCGGGACTAGCGGGAGTTATGAGCAGTTCTTC. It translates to CASSGGGTSGSYEQFF.

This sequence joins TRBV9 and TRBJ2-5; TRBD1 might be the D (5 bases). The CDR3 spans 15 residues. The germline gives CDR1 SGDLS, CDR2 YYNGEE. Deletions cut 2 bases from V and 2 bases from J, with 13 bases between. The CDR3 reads CASSVGTGEQETQYF. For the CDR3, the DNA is TGTGCCAGCAGCGTGGGAACAGGAGAACAAGAGACCCAGTACTTC.

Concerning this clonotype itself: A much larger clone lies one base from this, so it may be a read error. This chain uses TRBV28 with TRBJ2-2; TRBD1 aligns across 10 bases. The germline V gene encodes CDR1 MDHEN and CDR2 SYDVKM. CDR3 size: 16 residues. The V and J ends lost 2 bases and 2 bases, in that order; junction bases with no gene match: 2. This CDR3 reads CASSLGTGDNTGELFF. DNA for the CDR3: TGTGCCAGCAGTTTAGGGACAGGGGACAACACCGGGGAGCTGTTTTTT. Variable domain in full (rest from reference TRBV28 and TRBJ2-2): DVKVTQSSRYLVKRTGEKVFLECVQDMDHENMFWYRQDPGLGLRLIYFSYDVKMKEKGDIPEGYSVSREKKERFSLILESASTNQTSMYLCASSLGTGDNTGELFFGEGSRLTVL.

CDR3 DNA: TGCGCCAGCAGCTGGACTAGCGGGACCCCGTCTAACAATGAGCAGTTCTTC. Encoded protein: CASSWTSGTPSNNEQFF. The gene calls are TRBV5-1 and TRBJ2-1, with 12 bases that match TRBD2. Losses at the gene ends were 3 bases for V and 5 bases for J; bases not matched to a gene: 9. CDR1 SGHRS and CDR2 YFSETQ come from the germline V gene. The CDR3 contains 17 residues.